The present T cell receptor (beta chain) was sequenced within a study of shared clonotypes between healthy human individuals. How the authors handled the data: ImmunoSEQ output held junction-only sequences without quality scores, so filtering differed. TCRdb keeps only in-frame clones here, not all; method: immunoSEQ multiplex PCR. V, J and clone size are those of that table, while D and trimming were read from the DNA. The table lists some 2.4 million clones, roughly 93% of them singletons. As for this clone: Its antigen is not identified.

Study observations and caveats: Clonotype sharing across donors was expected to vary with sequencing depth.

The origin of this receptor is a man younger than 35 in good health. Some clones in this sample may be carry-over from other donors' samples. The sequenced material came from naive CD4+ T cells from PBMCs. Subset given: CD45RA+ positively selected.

The CDR3: CASALTDTQYF. DNA of the CDR3: TGTGCCAGCGCTCTTACAGATACGCAGTATTTT. This rearrangement joins TRBV21-1 to TRBJ2-3. TRBV21-1 is a pseudogene locus. CDR3 length: 11 amino acids.